These 19 T cell receptor beta chains share one sample of origin, sequenced in a study of monozygotic twins with inflammatory bowel disease. Using the 5' RACE reads, TCRdb records one entry per CDR3 protein without DNA. This repertoire includes around 220,000 distinct CDR3 sequences. Input material: blood. These receptors were obtained from a human donor with ulcerative colitis or Crohn's disease, or a healthy co-twin of an affected twin (not recorded which).

V usage is TRBV7-3 and J usage is TRBJ2-3; TCRdb outputs TRBD1, but without DNA this stays unchecked. CDR1 and CDR2 from the germline V gene are SGHTA and FQGTGA. This CDR3 contains 15 residues. The CDR3 loop reads CASSLGDRVSDTQYF. Full variable domain (rest looked up from reference TRBV7-3 and TRBJ2-3): GAGVSQTPSNKVTEKGKYVELRCDPISGHTALYWYRQSLGQGPEFLIYFQGTGAADDSGLPNDRFFAVRPEGSVSTLKIQRTERGDSAVYLCASSLGDRVSDTQYFGPGTRLTVL.

V usage is TRBV7-2 and J usage is TRBJ2-7; TCRdb indicates TRBD1, and absent DNA this call remains unverified. From germline, CDR1 is SGHTA and CDR2 FQGNSA. This CDR3 comprises 14 residues. This CDR3 reads CASSLAPRGYEQYF.

V gene TRBV5-1 combines with J gene TRBJ2-2; TCRdb reports TRBD1, a call that lacks DNA to check it against. Germline V gene sequence: CDR1 SGHRS, CDR2 YFSETQ. CDR3 length: 15 residues. The CDR3 is CASSLGDSVTGELFF.

CDR3 protein: CASSLPAGQNIQYF. J is TRBJ2-4 and V is TRBV7-2. CDR3 length: 14 residues. CDR1 is SGHTA, CDR2 FQGNSA, per germline.

The V gene is TRBV4-1, the J gene TRBJ2-3. Germline V gene data show CDR1 as MGHRA and CDR2 as YSYEKL. The CDR3 has 14 amino acids. The CDR3: CASSQDPPTDTQYF.

The chain carries TRBV28 and TRBJ1-5; TCRdb's D call of TRBD1 is untestable without DNA. Germline V gives CDR1 MDHEN, CDR2 SYDVKM. The CDR3 covers 16 residues. The CDR3 spells CASSSIPSGVRQPQHF.

The rearrangement uses TRBV12-3 or TRBV12-4 and TRBJ1-4; no DNA is available, so the TRBD1 call from TCRdb remains unchecked. This CDR3 spans 14 amino acids. The CDR3 sequence is CASSTGATNEKLFF.

This chain links TRBV6-1 with TRBJ2-3; TCRdb's D call, TRBD2, is unchecked because there is no DNA. CDR3 size: 16 residues. Germline V CDR1 and CDR2: MNHNS, SASEGT. CDR3 sequence: CASSLVGGSSTDTQYF.

V and J are TRBV6-1 and TRBJ2-5; no DNA is available, so the TRBD1 call from TCRdb remains unchecked. The germline gives CDR1 MNHNS, CDR2 SASEGT. This CDR3 is 16 amino acids long. The CDR3 region is CASSPGHGRVGETQYF.

The CDR3 spells CASSYGLAGDVMTQYF. This chain connects TRBV28 to TRBJ2-5; TCRdb outputs TRBD2, but without DNA this stays unchecked. This CDR3 has 16 amino acids. Germline V gene sequence: CDR1 MDHEN, CDR2 SYDVKM.

This sequence joins TRBV5-1 and TRBJ2-5; the TCRdb D gene call, TRBD2, has no DNA to confirm it. Germline V CDR1 and CDR2: SGHRS, YFSETQ. CDR3 length: 15 amino acids. The CDR3 reads CASSLELALQETQYF.

The V call is TRBV12-3 or TRBV12-4, the J call TRBJ2-2; checking the TCRdb D call of TRBD2 is not possible without DNA. The CDR3 has 16 amino acids. The CDR3 region is CASTLWASTNTGELFF.

V usage is TRBV13 and J usage is TRBJ2-7; TCRdb reports TRBD1, a call that lacks DNA to check it against. The length of the CDR3 is 14 residues. Looked up from germline, CDR1 is PRHDT and CDR2 is FYEKMQ (reference sequence). Here the CDR3 reads CASSSRGFEYEQYF.

CDR3 amino acids: CASSLYASGANVLTF. The V call is TRBV7-6, the J call TRBJ2-6. The CDR3 covers 15 residues. Per the germline V gene, CDR1 is SGHVS and CDR2 is FNYEAQ. The whole variable domain, remainder taken from reference TRBV7-6 and TRBJ2-6, is GAGVSQSPRYKVTKRGQDVALRCDPISGHVSLYWYRQALGQGPEFLTYFNYEAQQDKSGLPNDRFSAERPEGSISTLTIQRTEQRDSAMYRCASSLYASGANVLTFGAGSRLTVL.

This chain joins TRBV12-3 or TRBV12-4 and TRBJ1-1; TCRdb picks TRBD1, but there is no DNA to check that call. The CDR3 sequence is 16 residues long. The chain's CDR3 is CASSLALGQGSAEAFF.

The chain combines TRBV2 with TRBJ1-6. The CDR3 covers 15 residues. The germline V gene has CDR1 SNHLY and CDR2 FYNNEI. The CDR3 here is CASFPRERPNSPLHF.

The chain has TRBV5-5 and TRBJ2-3; TCRdb picks TRBD1, but there is no DNA to check that call. CDR1 and CDR2 (germline): SGHKS, YYEKEE (reference sequence). The CDR3 has 14 amino acids. CDR3 region: CASSSGGRTDTQYF. The variable domain in full, with the rest retrieved from reference TRBV5-5 and TRBJ2-3, is DAGVTQSPTHLIKTRGQQVTLRCSPISGHKSVSWYQQVLGQGPQFIFQYYEKEERGRGNFPDRFSARQFPNYSSELNVNALLLGDSALYLCASSSGGRTDTQYFGPGTRLTVL.

The chain links TRBV19 to TRBJ2-3; TCRdb designates TRBD1, a call that cannot be tested without DNA. Looked up from germline, CDR1 is LNHDA and CDR2 is SQIVND (reference sequence). This CDR3 spans 12 amino acids. The CDR3 region is CASSRTGGTQYF.

The chain has TRBV5-1 and TRBJ2-7; TCRdb selects TRBD1, and the lack of DNA leaves this call unchecked. The CDR3 loop spans 15 amino acids. Germline loops: CDR1 SGHRS, CDR2 YFSETQ. CDR3 residues: CASSLEDSLSYEQYF.